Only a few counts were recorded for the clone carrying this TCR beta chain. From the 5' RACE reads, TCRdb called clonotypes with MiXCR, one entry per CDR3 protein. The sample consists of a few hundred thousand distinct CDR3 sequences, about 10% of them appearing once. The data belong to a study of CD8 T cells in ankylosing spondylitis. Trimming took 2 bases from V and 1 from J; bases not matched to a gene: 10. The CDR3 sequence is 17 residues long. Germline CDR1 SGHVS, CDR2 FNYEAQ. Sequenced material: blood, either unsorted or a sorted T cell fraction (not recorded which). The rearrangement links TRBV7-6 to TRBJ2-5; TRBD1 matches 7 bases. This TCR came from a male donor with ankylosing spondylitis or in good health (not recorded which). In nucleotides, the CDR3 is TGTGCCAGCAGCTTATCCCCGATGACAGGGCTCCAAGAGACCCAGTACTTC. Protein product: CASSLSPMTGLQETQYF.